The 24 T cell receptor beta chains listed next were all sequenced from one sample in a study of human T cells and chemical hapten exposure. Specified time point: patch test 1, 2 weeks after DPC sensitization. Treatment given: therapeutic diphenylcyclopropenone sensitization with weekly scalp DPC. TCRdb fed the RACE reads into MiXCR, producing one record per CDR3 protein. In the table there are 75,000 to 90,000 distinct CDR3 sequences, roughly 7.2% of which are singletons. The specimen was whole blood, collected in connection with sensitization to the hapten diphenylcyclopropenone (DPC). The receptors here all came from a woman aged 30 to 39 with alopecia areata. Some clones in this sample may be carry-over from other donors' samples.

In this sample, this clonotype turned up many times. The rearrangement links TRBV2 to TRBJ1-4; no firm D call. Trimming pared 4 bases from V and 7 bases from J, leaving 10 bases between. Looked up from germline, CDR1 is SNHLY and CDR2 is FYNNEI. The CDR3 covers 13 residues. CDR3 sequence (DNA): TGTGCCAGCAGTGTTGGCCCCTTTGAAAAACTGTTTTTT. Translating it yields CASSVGPFEKLFF. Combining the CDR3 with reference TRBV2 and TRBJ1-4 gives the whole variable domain EPEVTQTPSHQVTQMGQEVILRCVPISNHLYFYWYRQILGQKVEFLVSFYNNEISEKSEIFDDQFSVERPDGSNFTLKIRSTKLEDSAMYFCASSVGPFEKLFFGSGTQLSVL.

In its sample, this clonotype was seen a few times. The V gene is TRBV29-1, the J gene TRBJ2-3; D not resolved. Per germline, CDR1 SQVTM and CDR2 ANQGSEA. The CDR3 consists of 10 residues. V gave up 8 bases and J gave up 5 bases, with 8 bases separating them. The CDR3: CSTGQDTQYF. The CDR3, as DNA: TGCAGCACGGGCCAAGATACGCAGTATTTT.

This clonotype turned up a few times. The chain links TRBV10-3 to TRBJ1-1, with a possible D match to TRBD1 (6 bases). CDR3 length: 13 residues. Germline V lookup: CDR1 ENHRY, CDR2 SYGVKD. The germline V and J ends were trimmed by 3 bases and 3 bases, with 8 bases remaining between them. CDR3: CAISDRGDTEAFF. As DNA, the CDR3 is TGTGCCATCAGTGACAGGGGCGACACTGAAGCTTTCTTT.

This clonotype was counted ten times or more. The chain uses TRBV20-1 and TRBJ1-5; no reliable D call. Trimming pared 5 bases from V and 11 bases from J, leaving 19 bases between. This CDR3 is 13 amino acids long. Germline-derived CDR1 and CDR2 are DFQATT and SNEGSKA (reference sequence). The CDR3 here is CSADLTFDGAQHF. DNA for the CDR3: TGCAGTGCTGATTTGACATTCGACGGGGCCCAGCATTTT.

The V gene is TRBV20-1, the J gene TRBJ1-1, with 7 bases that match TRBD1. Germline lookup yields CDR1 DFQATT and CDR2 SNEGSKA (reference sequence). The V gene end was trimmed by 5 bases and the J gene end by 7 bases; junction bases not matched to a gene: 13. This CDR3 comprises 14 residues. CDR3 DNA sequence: TGCAGTGCTCGGAAAGGGACAGACCTACTTGAAGCTTTCTTT. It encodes CSARKGTDLLEAFF.

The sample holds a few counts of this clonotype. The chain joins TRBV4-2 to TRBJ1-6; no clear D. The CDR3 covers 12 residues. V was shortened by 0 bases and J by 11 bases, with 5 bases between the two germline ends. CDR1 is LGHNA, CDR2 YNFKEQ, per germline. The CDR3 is CASSQDSAPLHF. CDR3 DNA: TGTGCCAGCAGCCAAGATTCCGCACCCCTCCACTTT.

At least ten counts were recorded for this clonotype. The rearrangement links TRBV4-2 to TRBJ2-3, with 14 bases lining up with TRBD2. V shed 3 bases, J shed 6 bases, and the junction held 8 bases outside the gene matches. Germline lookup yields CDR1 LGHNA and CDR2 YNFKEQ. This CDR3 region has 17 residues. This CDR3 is CASSQTGTSGGPDTQYF. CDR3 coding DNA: TGTGCCAGCAGCCAGACCGGGACTAGCGGGGGCCCCGATACGCAGTATTTT.

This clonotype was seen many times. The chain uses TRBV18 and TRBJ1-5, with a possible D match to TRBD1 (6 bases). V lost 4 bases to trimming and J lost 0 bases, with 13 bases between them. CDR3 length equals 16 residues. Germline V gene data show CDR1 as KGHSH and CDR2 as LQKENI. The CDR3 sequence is CASSRQDITSNQPQHF. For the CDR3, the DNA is TGTGCCAGCTCACGACAGGATATCACTAGCAATCAGCCCCAGCATTTT. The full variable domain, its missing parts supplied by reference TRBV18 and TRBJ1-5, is NAGVMQNPRHLVRRRGQEARLRCSPMKGHSHVYWYRQLPEEGLKFMVYLQKENIIDESGMPKERFSAEFPKEGPSILRIQQVVRGDSAAYFCASSRQDITSNQPQHFGDGTRLSIL.

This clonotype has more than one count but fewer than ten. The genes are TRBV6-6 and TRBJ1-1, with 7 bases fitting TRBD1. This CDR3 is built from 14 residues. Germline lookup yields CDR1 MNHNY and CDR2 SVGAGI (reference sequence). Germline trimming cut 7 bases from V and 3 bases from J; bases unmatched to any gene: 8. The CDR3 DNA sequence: TGTGCCAGCAAACCCGACAGGGATTACACTGAAGCTTTCTTT. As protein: CASKPDRDYTEAFF.

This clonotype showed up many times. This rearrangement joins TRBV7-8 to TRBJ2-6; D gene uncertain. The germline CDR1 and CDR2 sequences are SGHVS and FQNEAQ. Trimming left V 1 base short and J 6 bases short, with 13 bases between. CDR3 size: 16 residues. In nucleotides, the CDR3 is TGTGCCAGCAGCTTAGTACCGACCGCAGAGGCCAACGTCCTGACTTTC. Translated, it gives CASSLVPTAEANVLTF. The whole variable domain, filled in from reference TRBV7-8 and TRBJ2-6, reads GAGVSQSPRYKVAKRGQDVALRCDPISGHVSLFWYQQALGQGPEFLTYFQNEAQLDKSGLPSDRFFAERPEGSVSTLKIQRTQQEDSAVYLCASSLVPTAEANVLTFGAGSRLTVL.

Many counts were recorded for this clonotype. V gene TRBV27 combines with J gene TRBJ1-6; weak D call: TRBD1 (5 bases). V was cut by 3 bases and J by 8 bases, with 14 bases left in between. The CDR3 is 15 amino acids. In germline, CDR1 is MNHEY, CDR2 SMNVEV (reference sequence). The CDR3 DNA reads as TGTGCCAGCAGTTTCCGACAGCTTATTGATTCACCCCTCCACTTT. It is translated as CASSFRQLIDSPLHF.

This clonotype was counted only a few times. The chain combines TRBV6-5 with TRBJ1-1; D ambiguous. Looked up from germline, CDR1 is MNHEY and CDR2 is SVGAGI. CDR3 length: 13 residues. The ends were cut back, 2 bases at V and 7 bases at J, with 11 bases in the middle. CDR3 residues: CASSYGLKGEAFF. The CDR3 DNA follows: TGTGCCAGCAGTTACGGCCTCAAGGGTGAAGCTTTCTTT.

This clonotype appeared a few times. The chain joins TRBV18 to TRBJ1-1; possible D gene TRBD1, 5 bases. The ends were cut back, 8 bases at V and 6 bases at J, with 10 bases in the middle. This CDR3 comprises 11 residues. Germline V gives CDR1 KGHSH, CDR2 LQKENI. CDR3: CASAQDPEAFF. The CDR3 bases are TGTGCCAGCGCACAGGACCCTGAAGCTTTCTTT.

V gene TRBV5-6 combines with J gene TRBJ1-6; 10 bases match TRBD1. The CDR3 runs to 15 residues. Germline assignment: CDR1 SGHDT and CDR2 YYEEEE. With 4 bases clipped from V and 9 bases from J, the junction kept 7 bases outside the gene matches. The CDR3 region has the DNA TGTGCCAGCAGCCCACGGACAGGGGGTCTTTCACCCCTCCACTTT. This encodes CASSPRTGGLSPLHF.

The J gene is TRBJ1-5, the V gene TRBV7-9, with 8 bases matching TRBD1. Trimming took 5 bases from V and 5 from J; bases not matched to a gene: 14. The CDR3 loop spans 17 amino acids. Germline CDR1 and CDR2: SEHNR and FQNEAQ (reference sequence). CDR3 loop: CASSGTGIMVRDQPQHF. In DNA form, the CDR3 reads TGTGCCAGCAGCGGGACAGGAATAATGGTCAGGGATCAGCCCCAGCATTTT.

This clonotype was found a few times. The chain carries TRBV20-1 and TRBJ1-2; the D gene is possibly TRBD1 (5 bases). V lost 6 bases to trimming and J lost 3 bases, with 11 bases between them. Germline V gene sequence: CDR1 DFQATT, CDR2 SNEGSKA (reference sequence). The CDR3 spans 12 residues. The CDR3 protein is CSAWGVDYGYTF. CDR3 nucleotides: TGCAGTGCGTGGGGGGTTGACTATGGCTACACCTTC.

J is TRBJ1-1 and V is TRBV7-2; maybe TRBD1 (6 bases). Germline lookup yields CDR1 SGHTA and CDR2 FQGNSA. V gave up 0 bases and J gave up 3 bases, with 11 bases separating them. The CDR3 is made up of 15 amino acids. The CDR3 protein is CASSLAARGHTEAFF. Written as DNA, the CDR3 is TGTGCCAGCAGCTTAGCAGCCAGGGGACACACTGAAGCTTTCTTT.

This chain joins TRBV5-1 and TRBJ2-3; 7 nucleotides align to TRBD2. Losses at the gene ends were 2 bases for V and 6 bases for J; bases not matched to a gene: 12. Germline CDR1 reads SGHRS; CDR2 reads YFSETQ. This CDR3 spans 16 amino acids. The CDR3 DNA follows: TGCGCCAGCAGCTTCTTGTGTGGGACTATTGGTGATACGCAGTATTTT. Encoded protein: CASSFLCGTIGDTQYF.

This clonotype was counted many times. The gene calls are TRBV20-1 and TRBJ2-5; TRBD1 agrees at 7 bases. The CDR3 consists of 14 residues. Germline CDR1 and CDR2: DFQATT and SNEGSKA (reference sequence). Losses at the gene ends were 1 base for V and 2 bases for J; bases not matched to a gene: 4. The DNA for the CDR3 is TGCAGTGCTAGAGCCCGGGACAGACAAGAGACCCAGTACTTC. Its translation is CSARARDRQETQYF.

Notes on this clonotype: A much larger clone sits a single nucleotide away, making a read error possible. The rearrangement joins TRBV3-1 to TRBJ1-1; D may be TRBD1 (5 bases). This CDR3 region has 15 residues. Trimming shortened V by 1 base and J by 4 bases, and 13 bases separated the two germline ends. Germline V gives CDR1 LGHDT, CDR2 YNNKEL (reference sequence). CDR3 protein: CASSQAEGRGTEAFF. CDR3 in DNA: TGTGCCAGCAGCCAAGCCGAGGGACGGGGCACTGAAGCTTTCTTT.

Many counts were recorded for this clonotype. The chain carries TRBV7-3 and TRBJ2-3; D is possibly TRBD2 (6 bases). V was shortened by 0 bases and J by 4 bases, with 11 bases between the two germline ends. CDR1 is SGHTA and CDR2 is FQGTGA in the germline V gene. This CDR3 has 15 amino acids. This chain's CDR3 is CASSLTGGFADTQYF. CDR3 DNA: TGTGCCAGCAGCTTAACGGGGGGATTCGCAGATACGCAGTATTTT.

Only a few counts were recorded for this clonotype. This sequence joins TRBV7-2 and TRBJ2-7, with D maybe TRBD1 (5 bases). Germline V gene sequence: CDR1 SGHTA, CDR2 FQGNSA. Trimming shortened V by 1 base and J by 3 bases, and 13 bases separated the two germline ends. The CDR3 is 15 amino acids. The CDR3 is CASSLGAGSFYEQYF. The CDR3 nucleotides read TGTGCCAGCAGCTTAGGGGCAGGGTCGTTCTACGAGCAGTACTTC. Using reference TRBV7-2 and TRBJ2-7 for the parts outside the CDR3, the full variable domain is GAGVSQSPSNKVTEKGKDVELRCDPISGHTALYWYRQSLGQGLEFLIYFQGNSAPDKSGLPSDRFSAERTGGSVSTLTIQRTQQEDSAVYLCASSLGAGSFYEQYFGPGTRLTVT.

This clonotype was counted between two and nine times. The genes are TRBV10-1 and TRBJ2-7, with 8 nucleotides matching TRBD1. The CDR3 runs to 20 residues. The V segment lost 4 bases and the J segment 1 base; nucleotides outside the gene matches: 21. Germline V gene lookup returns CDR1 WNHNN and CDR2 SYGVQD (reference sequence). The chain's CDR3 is CASSASTAPGTGYYSYEQYF. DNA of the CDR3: TGCGCCAGCAGTGCCTCAACAGCGCCCGGGACAGGCTATTATTCCTACGAGCAGTACTTC.

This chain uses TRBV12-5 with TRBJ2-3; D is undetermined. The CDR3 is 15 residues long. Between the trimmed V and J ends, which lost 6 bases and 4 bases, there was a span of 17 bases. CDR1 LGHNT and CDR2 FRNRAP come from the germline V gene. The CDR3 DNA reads TGTGCTAGTGGGCCCCCTGGGAAGACGGCAGATACGCAGTATTTT. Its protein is CASGPPGKTADTQYF.